The next 21 T cell receptor beta chains were all read from a single sample in a study of T cell responses to AZD1222 COVID-19 vaccine. Sequencing was performed with immunoSEQ multiplex PCR; in TCRdb, only in-frame clones are kept and a portion is missing. The sample yields 110,000 to 150,000 clones, approximately 94% seen once. The sequenced sample was peripheral blood, obtained on day 0 of AZD1222 vaccination. The source is an adult in good health.

V is TRBV25-1 and J is TRBJ1-5, with D uncertain. The germline gives CDR1 MGHDK, CDR2 SYGVNS. The V end lost 6 bases, the J end lost 2 bases, and 8 bases lay between the germline ends. CDR3 length: 13 amino acids. The chain's CDR3 is CASSGVGNQPQHF. The CDR3, as DNA: TGTGCCAGCAGCGGCGTTGGCAATCAGCCCCAGCATTTT. Variable domain in full (rest from reference TRBV25-1 and TRBJ1-5): EADIYQTPRYLVIGTGKKITLECSQTMGHDKMYWYQQDPGMELHLIHYSYGVNSTEKGDLSSESTVSRIRTEHFPLTLESARPSHTSQYLCASSGVGNQPQHFGDGTRLSIL.

The rearrangement joins TRBV19 to TRBJ1-2; 7 bases map to TRBD1. J was trimmed by 8 bases and V by 3 bases; bases with no gene match: 15. The V gene's germline CDR1 is LNHDA and CDR2 SQIVND (reference sequence). The CDR3 is 16 residues long. In nucleotides, the CDR3 is TGTGCCAGTAGTATCAGCCGAAGGGGGCAGGGTGGAGGCTACACCTTC. Translated: CASSISRRGQGGGYTF.

V and J are TRBV30 and TRBJ1-3; D not resolved. Germline assignment: CDR1 GTSNPN and CDR2 SVGIG (reference sequence). V was cut by 3 bases and J by 4 bases, with 10 bases left in between. The CDR3 is 13 amino acids. In DNA, the CDR3 is TGTGCCTGGAGGACGGGCGGGGGAAACACCATATATTTT. Protein sequence: CAWRTGGGNTIYF.

The count of this clone is one. The rearrangement joins TRBV9 to TRBJ1-1, with D tentatively TRBD1 (6 bases). Trimming stripped 4 bases from V and 0 bases from J, with 10 bases between. CDR3 length: 14 residues. CDR1 is SGDLS and CDR2 is YYNGEE in the germline V gene. CDR3 DNA: TGTGCCAGCAGCCCTTGGACAGTGAACACTGAAGCTTTCTTT. It is translated as CASSPWTVNTEAFF.

The rearrangement joins TRBV4-2 to TRBJ1-4; D is undetermined. Deletions cut 1 base from V and 7 bases from J, with 10 bases between. CDR1 and CDR2 (germline): LGHNA, YNFKEQ. The CDR3 extends over 14 amino acids. CDR3 loop: CASSQGDGREKLFF. The CDR3 nucleotides read TGTGCCAGCAGCCAAGGGGATGGGCGTGAAAAACTGTTTTTT.

The gene calls are TRBV20-1 and TRBJ1-2; the D is unclear. Trimming left V 6 bases short and J 10 bases short, with 12 bases between. Germline-derived CDR1 and CDR2 are DFQATT and SNEGSKA (reference sequence). CDR3 length: 10 residues. CDR3 coding DNA: TGCAGTGCCCCCACGGCGAACTACACCTTC. Translating gives CSAPTANYTF.

The chain joins TRBV2 to TRBJ1-4; possible D gene TRBD1, 5 bases. CDR1 and CDR2 (germline): SNHLY, FYNNEI. The CDR3 spans 13 residues. V was pared by 8 bases and J by 3 bases, with 10 bases between. The CDR3: CASRRAPNEKLFF. DNA of the CDR3: TGTGCCAGCCGCAGGGCTCCTAATGAAAAACTGTTTTTT.

The chain couples TRBV11-3 to TRBJ2-1; no definite D call. Trimming removed 2 bases at V and 5 bases at J, with 7 bases between. Germline CDR1 is SGHNT and CDR2 is YENEEA. This CDR3 is built from 13 residues. The DNA for the CDR3 is TGTGCCAGCAGCTTATTTGAGGACAATGAGCAGTTCTTC. Protein product: CASSLFEDNEQFF.

V usage is TRBV7-2 and J usage is TRBJ2-1; 7 nucleotides match TRBD2. The CDR3 is made up of 13 amino acids. Germline lookup yields CDR1 SGHTA and CDR2 FQGNSA. Trimming at V came to 1 base and at J to 10 bases, leaving 4 bases not matched to a gene. DNA of the CDR3: TGTGCCAGCAGCTTAGGGCGGGGGAGGGAGCAGTTCTTC. This sequence encodes CASSLGRGREQFF.

V usage is TRBV19 and J usage is TRBJ1-5, with TRBD1 matching 8 bases. CDR3 length: 18 residues. Germline loops: CDR1 LNHDA, CDR2 SQIVND (reference sequence). The junction had 13 bases not matched to a gene; V was cut back by 6 bases and J by 0 bases. Written as DNA, the CDR3 is TGTGCCAGTAGACCAGACAGGGGAGGTGGGTATAGCAATCAGCCCCAGCATTTT. Residues: CASRPDRGGGYSNQPQHF.

The chain is built from TRBV28 and TRBJ2-2, with D hard to call. The CDR3 covers 15 residues. CDR1 MDHEN and CDR2 SYDVKM come from the germline V gene. V lost 3 bases to trimming and J lost 2 bases, with 10 bases between them. CDR3: CASSFLEVNTGELFF. The CDR3 coding sequence is TGTGCCAGCAGTTTTTTAGAAGTAAACACCGGGGAGCTGTTTTTT.

This chain connects TRBV18 to TRBJ1-5; no reliable D call. The CDR3 runs 13 residues. Germline lookup yields CDR1 KGHSH and CDR2 LQKENI. Trimming took off 8 bases at V and 5 bases at J, with 13 bases between the two ends. CDR3 amino acids: CASRADRDQPQHF. CDR3 bases: TGTGCCAGCCGGGCGGACCGAGATCAGCCCCAGCATTTT.

The CDR3 coding sequence is TGTGCCAGCAGCTTACAGGGGGGGCCGAACACCGGGGAGCTGTTTTTT. Translated, it gives CASSLQGGPNTGELFF. The V and J genes are TRBV7-3 and TRBJ2-2; D might be TRBD1 or TRBD2, each matching 7 bases. V gave up 2 bases and J gave up 0 bases, with 10 bases separating them. Per the germline V gene, CDR1 is SGHTA and CDR2 is FQGTGA. The CDR3 sequence is 16 residues long.

The V and J genes are TRBV11-2 and TRBJ2-3; 8 bases line up with TRBD2. The CDR3 length is 16 residues. Germline V gene lookup returns CDR1 SGHAT and CDR2 FQNNGV. J lost 2 bases, V lost 1 base, and 5 bases had no gene match. This chain's CDR3 is CASSLGAGAATDTQYF. The CDR3 DNA follows: TGTGCCAGCAGCTTAGGAGCGGGGGCGGCCACAGATACGCAGTATTTT.

This chain joins TRBV5-1 and TRBJ1-2; weak D call: TRBD1 (6 bases). This CDR3 has 13 residues. Germline V gene sequence: CDR1 SGHRS, CDR2 YFSETQ. Trimming took off 0 bases at V and 3 bases at J, with 6 bases between the two ends. CDR3 sequence reads: CASSLGTDYGYTF. The CDR3 DNA reads as TGCGCCAGCAGCTTGGGGACAGACTATGGCTACACCTTC.

This sequence joins TRBV30 and TRBJ2-7; a possible D gene is TRBD2 (6 bases). There are 14 residues in the CDR3. The V end was cut by 2 bases, the J end by 3 bases, with 14 bases between. Germline V gives CDR1 GTSNPN, CDR2 SVGIG (reference sequence). This CDR3 reads CAWSRRGSIYEQYF. CDR3 nucleotide sequence: TGTGCCTGGAGTAGGAGGGGCAGTATCTACGAGCAGTACTTC.

The chain has TRBV6-5 and TRBJ1-3, with D possibly being TRBD1 (5 bases). V shed 6 bases and J shed 1 base, with 13 bases lying between them. CDR3 length: 15 residues. From germline, CDR1 is MNHEY and CDR2 SVGAGI. As DNA, the CDR3 is TGTGCCAGCAGCCACAGGACCGCATCTGGAAACACCATATATTTT. Its translation: CASSHRTASGNTIYF.

The chain recombines TRBV18 with TRBJ1-2; perhaps TRBD1 as D (6 bases). The CDR3 spans 15 residues. CDR1 and CDR2 (germline): KGHSH, LQKENI. V was trimmed by 6 bases and J by 7 bases, leaving 21 bases between them. Written as DNA, the CDR3 is TGTGCCAGCTCTCCAACCAGTAACAGGGAGGGTGGCTACACCTTC. Amino acids: CASSPTSNREGGYTF.

The J gene is TRBJ1-2, the V gene TRBV29-1; D may be TRBD1 (5 bases). The V gene lost 3 bases and the J gene lost 2 bases, with 19 bases spanning the gap. Per germline, CDR1 SQVTM and CDR2 ANQGSEA. The CDR3 extends over 16 amino acids. CDR3: CSVEGGTDKENYGYTF. CDR3 nucleotide sequence: TGCAGCGTTGAGGGGGGGACCGATAAGGAAAACTATGGCTACACCTTC.

The V and J genes are TRBV24-1 and TRBJ1-5; no clear D. Trimming cost V 2 bases and J 5 bases, with 6 bases left between them. The CDR3 has 13 residues. Germline CDR1 is KGHDR and CDR2 is SFDVKD. The CDR3 reads CATSDSIHQPQHF. CDR3 DNA: TGTGCCACCAGTGATTCCATACATCAGCCCCAGCATTTT.

This sequence joins TRBV27 and TRBJ1-1; D gene ambiguous. The V gene lost 3 bases and the J gene lost 7 bases, with 12 bases spanning the gap. The CDR3 length is 13 residues. CDR1 and CDR2 from the germline V gene are MNHEY and SMNVEV (reference sequence). The CDR3 nucleotides read TGTGCCAGCAGTTTTCAGGTACATAGTGAAGCTTTCTTT. Translating it yields CASSFQVHSEAFF.